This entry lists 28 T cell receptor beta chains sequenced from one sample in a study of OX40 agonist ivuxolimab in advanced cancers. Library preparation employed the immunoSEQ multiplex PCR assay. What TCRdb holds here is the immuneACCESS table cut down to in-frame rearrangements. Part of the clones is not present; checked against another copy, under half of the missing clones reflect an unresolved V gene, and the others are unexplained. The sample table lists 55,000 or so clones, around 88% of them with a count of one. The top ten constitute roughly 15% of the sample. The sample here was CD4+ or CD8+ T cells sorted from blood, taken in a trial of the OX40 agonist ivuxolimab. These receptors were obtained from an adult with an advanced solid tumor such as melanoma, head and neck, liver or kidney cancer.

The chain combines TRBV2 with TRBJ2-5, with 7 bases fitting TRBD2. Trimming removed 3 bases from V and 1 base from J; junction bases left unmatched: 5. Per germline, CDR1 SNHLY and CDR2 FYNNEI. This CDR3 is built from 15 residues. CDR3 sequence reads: CASSDGGGTQETQYF. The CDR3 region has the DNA TGTGCCAGCAGTGATGGGGGAGGGACCCAAGAGACCCAGTACTTC.

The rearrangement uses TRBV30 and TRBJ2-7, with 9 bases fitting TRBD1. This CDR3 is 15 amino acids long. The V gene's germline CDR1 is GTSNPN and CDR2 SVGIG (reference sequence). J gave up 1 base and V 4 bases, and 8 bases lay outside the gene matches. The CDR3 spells CAWISGQGRSYEQYF. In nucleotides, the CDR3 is TGTGCCTGGATCTCGGGACAGGGTCGGTCCTACGAGCAGTACTTC.

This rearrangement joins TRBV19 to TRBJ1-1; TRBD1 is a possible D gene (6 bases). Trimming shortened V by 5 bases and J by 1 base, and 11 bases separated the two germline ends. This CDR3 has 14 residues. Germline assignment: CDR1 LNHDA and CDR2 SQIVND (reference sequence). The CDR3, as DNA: TGTGCCAGTAGTCAACAGGGATGGAACACTGAAGCTTTCTTT. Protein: CASSQQGWNTEAFF. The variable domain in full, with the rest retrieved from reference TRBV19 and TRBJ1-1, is DGGITQSPKYLFRKEGQNVTLSCEQNLNHDAMYWYRQDPGQGLRLIYYSQIVNDFQKGDIAEGYSVSREKKESFPLTVTSAQKNPTAFYLCASSQQGWNTEAFFGQGTRLTVV.

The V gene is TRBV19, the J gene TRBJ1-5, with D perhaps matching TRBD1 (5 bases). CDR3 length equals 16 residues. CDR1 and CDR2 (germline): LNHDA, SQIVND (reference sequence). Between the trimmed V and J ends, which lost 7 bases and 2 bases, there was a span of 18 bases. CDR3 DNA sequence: TGTGCCAGTATCCCTAGTTCGGGGGTGGGCAATCAGCCCCAGCATTTT. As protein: CASIPSSGVGNQPQHF.

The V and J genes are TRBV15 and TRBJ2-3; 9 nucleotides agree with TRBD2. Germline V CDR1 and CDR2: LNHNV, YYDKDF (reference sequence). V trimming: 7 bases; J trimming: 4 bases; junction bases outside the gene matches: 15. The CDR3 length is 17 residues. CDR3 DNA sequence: TGTGCCACCACCGCCTTCGTCGCGGGAGGGCTGGCAGATACGCAGTATTTT. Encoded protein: CATTAFVAGGLADTQYF. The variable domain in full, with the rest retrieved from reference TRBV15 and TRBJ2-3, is DAMVIQNPRYQVTQFGKPVTLSCSQTLNHNVMYWYQQKSSQAPKLLFHYYDKDFNNEADTPDNFQSRRPNTSFCFLDIRSPGLGDTAMYLCATTAFVAGGLADTQYFGPGTRLTVL.

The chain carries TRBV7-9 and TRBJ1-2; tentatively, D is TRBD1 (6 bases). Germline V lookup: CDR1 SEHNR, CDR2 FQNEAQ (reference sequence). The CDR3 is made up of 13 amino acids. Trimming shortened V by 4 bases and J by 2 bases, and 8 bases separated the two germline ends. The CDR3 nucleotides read TGTGCCAGCAGCTCCGGGACAAACTATGGCTACACCTTC. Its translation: CASSSGTNYGYTF. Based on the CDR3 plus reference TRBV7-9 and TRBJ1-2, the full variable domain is DTGVSQNPRHKITKRGQNVTFRCDPISEHNRLYWYRQTLGQGPEFLTYFQNEAQLEKSRLLSDRFSAERPKGSFSTLEIQRTEQGDSAMYLCASSSGTNYGYTFGSGTRLTVV.

CDR3 bases: TGTGCCAGCAGCCTCCGACAGGGACCCAACACTGAAGCTTTCTTT. The encoded protein is CASSLRQGPNTEAFF. This chain joins TRBV14 and TRBJ1-1; TRBD1 matches at 7 bases. This CDR3 is built from 15 residues. In germline, CDR1 is SGHDN, CDR2 FVKESK. J was trimmed by 2 bases and V by 4 bases; bases with no gene match: 7.

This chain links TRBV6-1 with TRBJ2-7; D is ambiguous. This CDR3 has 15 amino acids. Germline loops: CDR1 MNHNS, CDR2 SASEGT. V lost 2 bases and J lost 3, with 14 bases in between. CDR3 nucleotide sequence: TGTGCCAGCAGTGAATCGTCCCCGGTCGTCTACGAGCAGTACTTC. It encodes CASSESSPVVYEQYF.

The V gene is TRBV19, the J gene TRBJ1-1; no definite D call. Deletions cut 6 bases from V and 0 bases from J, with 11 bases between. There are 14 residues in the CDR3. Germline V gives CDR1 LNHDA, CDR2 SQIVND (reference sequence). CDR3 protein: CASRLGLLNTEAFF. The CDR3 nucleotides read TGTGCCAGTAGGCTGGGCTTGCTGAACACTGAAGCTTTCTTT.

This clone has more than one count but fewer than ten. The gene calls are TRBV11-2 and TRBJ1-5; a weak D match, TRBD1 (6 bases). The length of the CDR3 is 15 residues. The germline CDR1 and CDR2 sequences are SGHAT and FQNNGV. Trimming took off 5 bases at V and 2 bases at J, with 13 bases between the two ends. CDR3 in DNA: TGTGCCAGCAGCCAGGACAGACGGGGCAATCAGCCCCAGCATTTT. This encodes CASSQDRRGNQPQHF. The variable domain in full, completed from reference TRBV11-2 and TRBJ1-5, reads EAGVAQSPRYKIIEKRQSVAFWCNPISGHATLYWYQQILGQGPKLLIQFQNNGVVDDSQLPKDRFSAERLKGVDSTLKIQPAKLEDSAVYLCASSQDRRGNQPQHFGDGTRLSIL.

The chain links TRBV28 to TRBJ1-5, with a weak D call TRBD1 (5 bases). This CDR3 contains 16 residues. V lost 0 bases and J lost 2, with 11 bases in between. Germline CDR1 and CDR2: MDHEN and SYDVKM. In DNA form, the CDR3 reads TGTGCCAGCAGTTTATGGACAGCGCCGGGCAATCAGCCCCAGCATTTT. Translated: CASSLWTAPGNQPQHF.

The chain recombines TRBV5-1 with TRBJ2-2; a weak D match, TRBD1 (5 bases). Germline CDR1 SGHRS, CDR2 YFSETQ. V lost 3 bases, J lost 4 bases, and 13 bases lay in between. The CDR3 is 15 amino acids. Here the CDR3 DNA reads TGCGCCAGCAGCTCAGACAGCCACCTCACCGGGGAGCTGTTTTTT. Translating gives CASSSDSHLTGELFF. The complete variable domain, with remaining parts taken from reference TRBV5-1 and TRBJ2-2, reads KAGVTQTPRYLIKTRGQQVTLSCSPISGHRSVSWYQQTPGQGLQFLFEYFSETQRNKGNFPGRFSGRQFSNSRSEMNVSTLELGDSALYLCASSSDSHLTGELFFGEGSRLTVL.

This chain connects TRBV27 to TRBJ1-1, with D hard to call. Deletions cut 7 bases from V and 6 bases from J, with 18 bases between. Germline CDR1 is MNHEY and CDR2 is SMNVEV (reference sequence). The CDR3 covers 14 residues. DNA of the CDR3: TGTGCCAGCATCCCCTTGTGGGGTCCCCCTGAAGCTTTCTTT. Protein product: CASIPLWGPPEAFF.

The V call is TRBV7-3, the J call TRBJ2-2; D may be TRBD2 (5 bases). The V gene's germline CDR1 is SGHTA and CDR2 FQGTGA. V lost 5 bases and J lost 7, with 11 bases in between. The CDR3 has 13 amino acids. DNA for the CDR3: TGTGCCAGCAGCCGACGAGGGATCGGGGAGCTGTTTTTT. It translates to CASSRRGIGELFF.

The CDR3 nucleotides are TGCGCCAGCAGCTCTACGGCCGGGTGGCCGGGGGGTGAGACCCAGTACTTC. This codes for CASSSTAGWPGGETQYF. V and J are TRBV5-1 and TRBJ2-5; the match to TRBD2 covers 7 bases. Per germline, CDR1 SGHRS and CDR2 YFSETQ. The CDR3 has 17 amino acids. With 3 bases clipped from V and 5 bases from J, the junction kept 16 bases outside the gene matches.

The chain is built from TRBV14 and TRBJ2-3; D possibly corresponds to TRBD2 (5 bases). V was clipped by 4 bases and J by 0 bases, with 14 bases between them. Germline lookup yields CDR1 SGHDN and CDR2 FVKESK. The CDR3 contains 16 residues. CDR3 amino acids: CASSPLRASSTDTQYF. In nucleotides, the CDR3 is TGTGCCAGCAGCCCATTGAGGGCTTCTAGCACAGATACGCAGTATTTT.

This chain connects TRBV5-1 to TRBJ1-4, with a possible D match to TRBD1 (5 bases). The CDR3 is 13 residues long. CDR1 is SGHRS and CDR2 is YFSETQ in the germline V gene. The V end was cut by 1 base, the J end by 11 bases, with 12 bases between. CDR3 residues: CASSLLGAGKLFF. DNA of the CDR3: TGCGCCAGCAGCTTGCTTGGGGCCGGGAAACTGTTTTTT. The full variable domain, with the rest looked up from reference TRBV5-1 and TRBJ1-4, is KAGVTQTPRYLIKTRGQQVTLSCSPISGHRSVSWYQQTPGQGLQFLFEYFSETQRNKGNFPGRFSGRQFSNSRSEMNVSTLELGDSALYLCASSLLGAGKLFFGSGTQLSVL.

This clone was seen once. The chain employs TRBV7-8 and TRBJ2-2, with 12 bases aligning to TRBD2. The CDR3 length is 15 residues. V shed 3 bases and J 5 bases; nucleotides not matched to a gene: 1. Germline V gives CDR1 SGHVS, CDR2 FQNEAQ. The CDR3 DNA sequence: TGTGCCAGCAGCTTCGGACTAGCGGGGACCGGGGAGCTGTTTTTT. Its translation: CASSFGLAGTGELFF.

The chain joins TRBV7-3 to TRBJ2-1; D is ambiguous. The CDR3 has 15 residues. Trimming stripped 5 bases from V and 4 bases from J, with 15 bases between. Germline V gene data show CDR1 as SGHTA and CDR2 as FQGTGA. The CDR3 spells CASSPWLSPYNEQFF. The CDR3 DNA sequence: TGTGCCAGCAGCCCATGGCTCTCCCCTTACAATGAGCAGTTCTTC.

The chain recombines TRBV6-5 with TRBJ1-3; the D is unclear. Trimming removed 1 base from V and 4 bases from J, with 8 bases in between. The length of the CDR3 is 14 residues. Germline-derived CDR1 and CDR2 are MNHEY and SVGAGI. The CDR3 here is CASSYLGSGNTIYF. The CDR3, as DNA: TGTGCCAGCAGTTACTTGGGTTCCGGAAACACCATATATTTT.

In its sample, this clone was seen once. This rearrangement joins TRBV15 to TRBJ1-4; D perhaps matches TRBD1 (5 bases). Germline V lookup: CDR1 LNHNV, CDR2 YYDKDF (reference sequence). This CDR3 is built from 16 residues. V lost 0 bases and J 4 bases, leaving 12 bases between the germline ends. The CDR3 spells CATSRDFGGDNEKLFF. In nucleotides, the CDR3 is TGTGCCACCAGCAGAGATTTCGGAGGGGATAATGAAAAACTGTTTTTT.

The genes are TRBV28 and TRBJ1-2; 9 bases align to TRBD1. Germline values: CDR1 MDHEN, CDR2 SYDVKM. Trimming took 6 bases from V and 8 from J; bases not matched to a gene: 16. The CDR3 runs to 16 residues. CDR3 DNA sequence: TGTGCCAGCAGACCCTCGGGACAGGGCCTTTTTAGCGGCTACACCTTC. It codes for CASRPSGQGLFSGYTF.

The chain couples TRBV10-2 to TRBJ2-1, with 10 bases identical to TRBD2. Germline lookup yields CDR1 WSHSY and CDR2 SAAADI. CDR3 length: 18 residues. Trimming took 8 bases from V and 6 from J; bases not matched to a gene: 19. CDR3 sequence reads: CASSRLSGRAWSPNEQFF. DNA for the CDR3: TGCGCCAGCTCCAGATTAAGCGGGAGGGCCTGGTCCCCCAATGAGCAGTTCTTC.

The DNA for the CDR3 is TGCAGCGTTGTACAGGGGGCCCGATACGAGCAGTACTTC. This gives the protein CSVVQGARYEQYF. The rearrangement uses TRBV29-1 and TRBJ2-7, with 9 bases aligning to TRBD1. Germline values: CDR1 SQVTM, CDR2 ANQGSEA. V lost 4 bases and J lost 4; bases outside the gene matches: 5. The CDR3 is made up of 13 amino acids.

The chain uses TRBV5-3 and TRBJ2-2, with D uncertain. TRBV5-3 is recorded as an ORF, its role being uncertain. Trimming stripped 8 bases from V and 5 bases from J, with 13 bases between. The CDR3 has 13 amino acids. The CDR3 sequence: CASSVDFTGELFF. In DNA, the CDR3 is TGTGCCAGCAGCGTAGACTTTACCGGGGAGCTGTTTTTT.

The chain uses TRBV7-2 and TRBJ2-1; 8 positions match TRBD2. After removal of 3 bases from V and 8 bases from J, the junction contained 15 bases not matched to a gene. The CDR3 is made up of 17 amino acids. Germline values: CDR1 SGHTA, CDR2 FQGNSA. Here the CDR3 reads CASSFTFPGGPVDEQFF. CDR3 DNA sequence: TGTGCCAGCAGCTTCACCTTCCCGGGAGGGCCTGTGGATGAGCAGTTCTTC.

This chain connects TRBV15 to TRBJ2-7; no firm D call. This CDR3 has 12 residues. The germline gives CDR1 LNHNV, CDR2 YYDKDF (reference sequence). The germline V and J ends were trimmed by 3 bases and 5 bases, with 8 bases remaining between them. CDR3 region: CATSRPMDEQYF. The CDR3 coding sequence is TGTGCCACCAGCAGGCCGATGGACGAGCAGTACTTC.

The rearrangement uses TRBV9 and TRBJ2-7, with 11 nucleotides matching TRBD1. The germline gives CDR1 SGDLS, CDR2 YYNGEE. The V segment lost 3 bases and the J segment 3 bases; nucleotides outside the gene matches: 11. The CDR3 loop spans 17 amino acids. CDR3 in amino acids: CASSDNSGTGGFYEQYF. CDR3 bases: TGTGCCAGCAGCGACAACTCCGGGACAGGGGGATTCTACGAGCAGTACTTC.